This T cell receptor beta chain was captured by sequencing in a study of control samples from healthy donors and cancer patients. Sequencing was performed with immunoSEQ multiplex PCR; in TCRdb, only in-frame clones are kept and a portion is missing. Of roughly 400,000 clones listed, 90% were seen once; the top ten hold just under 6.5%. This CDR3 is 16 amino acids long. In germline, CDR1 is KGHSH, CDR2 LQKENI. The V segment lost 6 bases and the J segment 5 bases; nucleotides outside the gene matches: 10. This clone showed up just a few times. The sample comprised PBMCs. The receptor's source is a man aged 35 to 55 with head and neck cancer. The rearrangement joins TRBV18 to TRBJ1-4; 9 positions agree with TRBD1. The CDR3 loop reads CASSNQGGTGNEKLFF. The DNA for the CDR3 is TGTGCCAGCTCTAACCAAGGCGGGACAGGGAATGAAAAACTGTTTTTT.